The sample holds a few counts of the clone carrying this TCR beta chain. No antigen is known for it. Alongside a J-beta primer mix, a sample-barcoded 5' primer served in a second PCR lasting roughly 7 to 12 cycles. MiXCR was run by TCRdb on the 5' RACE reads, yielding one entry per CDR3 protein. Among more than 550,000 distinct CDR3 sequences listed, about 20% were seen once. This sample is drawn from a study of blood T cells in healthy people across ages. Study-wide points: Observed TCR beta diversity showed a strong correlation with the percentage of naive T cells as measured by flow cytometry. Both naive CD4+ cell counts and diversity were greater in long-lived donors than in aged donors. Researchers said unsorted PBMCs prevented a conclusive naive versus antigen-experienced comparison.

Source material: blood. The sequence was obtained from a man between 65 and 79 years old in good health.

The DNA of the CDR3 is TGTGCCAGCTCGGACAGGCTAGGTAATTCCTACGAGCAGTACTTC. Translated, it gives CASSDRLGNSYEQYF. The chain recombines TRBV18 with TRBJ2-7; 7 bases line up with TRBD1. Germline V gene data show CDR1 as KGHSH and CDR2 as LQKENI. V shed 6 bases and J 1 base; nucleotides not matched to a gene: 9. CDR3 length equals 15 residues.